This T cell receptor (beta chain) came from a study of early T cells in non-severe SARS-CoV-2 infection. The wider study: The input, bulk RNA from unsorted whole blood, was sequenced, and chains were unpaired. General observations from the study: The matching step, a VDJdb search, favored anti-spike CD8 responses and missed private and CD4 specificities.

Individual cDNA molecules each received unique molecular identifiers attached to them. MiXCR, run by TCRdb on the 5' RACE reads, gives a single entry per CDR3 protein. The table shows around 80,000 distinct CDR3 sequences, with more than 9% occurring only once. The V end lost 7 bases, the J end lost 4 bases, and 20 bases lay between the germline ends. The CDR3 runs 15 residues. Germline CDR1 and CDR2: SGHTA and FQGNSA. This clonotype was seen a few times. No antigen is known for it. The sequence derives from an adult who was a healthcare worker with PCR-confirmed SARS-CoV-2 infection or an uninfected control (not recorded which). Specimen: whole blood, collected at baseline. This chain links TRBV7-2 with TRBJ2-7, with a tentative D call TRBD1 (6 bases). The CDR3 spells CASTLRPGQNYEQYF. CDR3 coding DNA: TGTGCCAGCACCCTACGGCCCGGACAGAATTACGAGCAGTACTTC.